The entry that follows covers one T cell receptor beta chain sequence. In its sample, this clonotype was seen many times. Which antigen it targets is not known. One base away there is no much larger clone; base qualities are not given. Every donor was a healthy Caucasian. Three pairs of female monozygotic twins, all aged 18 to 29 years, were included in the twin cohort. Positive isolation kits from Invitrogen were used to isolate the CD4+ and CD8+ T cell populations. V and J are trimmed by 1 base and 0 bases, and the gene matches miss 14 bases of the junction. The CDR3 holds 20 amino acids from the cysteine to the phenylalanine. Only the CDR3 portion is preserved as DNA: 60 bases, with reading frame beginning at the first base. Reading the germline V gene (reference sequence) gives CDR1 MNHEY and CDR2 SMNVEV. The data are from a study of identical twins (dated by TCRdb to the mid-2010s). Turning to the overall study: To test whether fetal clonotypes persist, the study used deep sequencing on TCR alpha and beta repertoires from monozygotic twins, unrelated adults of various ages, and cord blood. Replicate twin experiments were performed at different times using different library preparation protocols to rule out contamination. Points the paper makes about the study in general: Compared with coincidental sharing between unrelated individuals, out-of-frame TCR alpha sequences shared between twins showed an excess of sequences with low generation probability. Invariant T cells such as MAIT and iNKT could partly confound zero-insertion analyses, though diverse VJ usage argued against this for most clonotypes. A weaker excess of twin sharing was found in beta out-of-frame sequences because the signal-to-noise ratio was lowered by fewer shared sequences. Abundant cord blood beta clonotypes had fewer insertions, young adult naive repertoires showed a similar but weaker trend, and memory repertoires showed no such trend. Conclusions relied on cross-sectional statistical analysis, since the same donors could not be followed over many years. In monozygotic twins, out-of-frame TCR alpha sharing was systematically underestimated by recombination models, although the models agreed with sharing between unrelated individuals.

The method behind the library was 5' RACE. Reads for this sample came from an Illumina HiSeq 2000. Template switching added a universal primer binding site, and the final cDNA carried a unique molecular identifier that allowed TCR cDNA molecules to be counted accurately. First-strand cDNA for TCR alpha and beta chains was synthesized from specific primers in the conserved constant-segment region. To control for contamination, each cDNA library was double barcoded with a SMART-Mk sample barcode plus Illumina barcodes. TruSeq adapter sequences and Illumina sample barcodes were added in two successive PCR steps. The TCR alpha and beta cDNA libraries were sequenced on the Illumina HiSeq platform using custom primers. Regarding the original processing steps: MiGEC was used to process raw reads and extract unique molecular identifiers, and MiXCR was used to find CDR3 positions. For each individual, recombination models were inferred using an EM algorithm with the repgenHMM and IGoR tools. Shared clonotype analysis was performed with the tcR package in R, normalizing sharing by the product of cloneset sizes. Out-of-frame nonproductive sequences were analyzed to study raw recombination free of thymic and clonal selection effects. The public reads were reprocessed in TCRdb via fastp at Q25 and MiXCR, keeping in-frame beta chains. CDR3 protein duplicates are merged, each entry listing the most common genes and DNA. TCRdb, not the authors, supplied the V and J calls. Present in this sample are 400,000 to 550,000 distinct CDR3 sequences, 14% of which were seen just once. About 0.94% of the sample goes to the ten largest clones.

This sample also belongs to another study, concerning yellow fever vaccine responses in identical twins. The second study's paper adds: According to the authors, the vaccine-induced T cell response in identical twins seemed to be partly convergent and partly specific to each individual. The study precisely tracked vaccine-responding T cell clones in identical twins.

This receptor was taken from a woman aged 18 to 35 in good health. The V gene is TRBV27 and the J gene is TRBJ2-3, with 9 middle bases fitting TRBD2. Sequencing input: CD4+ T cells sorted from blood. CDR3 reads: CASSLFPAGGHSTSTDTQYF. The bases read TGTGCCAGCAGTTTATTTCCAGCGGGAGGCCACTCTACTAGCACAGATACGCAGTATTTT.